This T cell receptor beta chain was recovered during a study of monozygotic twins with inflammatory bowel disease. Study-wide results and caveats: TCRbeta diversity (inverse Simpson) was lower in IBD patients than in healthy co-twins. IBD patients shared fewer clonotypes with other individuals than healthy twins, especially patients with disease activity signs. Discordant twins showed the same repertoire similarity as concordant twins, possibly from limited power.

Comments on this clonotype: As yet, its antigen is unknown.

CDR1 is DFQATT and CDR2 is SNEGSKA in the germline V gene (reference sequence). The CDR3 contains 15 residues. Using the 5' RACE reads, TCRdb records one entry per CDR3 protein without DNA. The sample table includes 420,000 or so distinct CDR3 sequences. The chain employs TRBV20-1 and TRBJ2-3; as DNA is missing, the TRBD1 call by TCRdb cannot be tested. The sequence came from a human donor with ulcerative colitis or Crohn's disease, or a healthy co-twin of an affected twin (not recorded which). Sequences were obtained from blood. CDR3 protein: CSAPKGGTGGDTQYF.